This TCR beta chain was recovered during a study of OX40 agonist ivuxolimab in advanced cancers. Overall study: Participants averaged about 66 years of age (range 23 to 79) and were around 83% male.

General study findings and limits: Clones of CD4+ and CD8+ blood T cells grew by week 6 at doses of 0.1 to 3.0 mg/kg. Partial responders at 0.1-3.0 mg/kg showed near-lowest clonal expansion.

As to this clone: Its antigen is undetermined.

This table comes from immunoSEQ multiplex PCR, and its TCRdb copy is limited to in-frame clones, with some not included. The profile covers about 68,000 clones, with 91% appearing a single time and 0.3% to 0.35% taken by the ten largest. The germline V gene has CDR1 MNHNS and CDR2 SASEGT. The CDR3 totals 16 residues. With V trimmed by 2 bases and J by 3 bases, 6 bases remained unmatched. This chain joins TRBV6-1 and TRBJ2-1; 8 bases are a match to TRBD2. Sample: CD4+ or CD8+ T cells sorted from blood, taken in a trial of the OX40 agonist ivuxolimab. This TCR came from an adult with an advanced solid tumor such as melanoma, head and neck, liver or kidney cancer. CDR3 protein: CASSETETSVYNEQFF. The CDR3 DNA reads as TGTGCCAGCAGTGAAACGGAGACTAGCGTCTACAATGAGCAGTTCTTC.